Listed here are 17 T cell receptor beta chains from one sample, sequenced in a study of shared clonotypes between healthy human individuals. It was CD45RO-negative cells, positively selected for CCR7, that made up naive CD8 cells, with terminally differentiated effector memory CD45RA+ cells excluded. TCRdb's table, derived via immunoSEQ multiplex PCR, lists solely in-frame clones and lacks some. The sample shows 1.5 million to 2.5 million clones, roughly 95% of them seen only once. What was sequenced was naive CD8+ T cells sorted from blood. These receptors were collected from a young man in good health.

The chain uses TRBV30 and TRBJ2-5; D perhaps matches TRBD1 (6 bases). The CDR3 runs 16 residues. In germline, CDR1 is GTSNPN, CDR2 SVGIG (reference sequence). V lost 0 bases, J lost 5 bases, and 19 bases lay in between. This chain's CDR3 is CAWSVRDTRVVETQYF. DNA of the CDR3: TGTGCCTGGAGTGTACGGGACACCAGGGTTGTTGAGACCCAGTACTTC.

This chain connects TRBV14 to TRBJ1-2; D is ambiguous. This CDR3 has 11 residues. V was cut by 8 bases and J by 6 bases, with 10 bases left in between. Germline-derived CDR1 and CDR2 are SGHDN and FVKESK. The CDR3 is CASPQRDGYTF. In DNA, the CDR3 is TGTGCCAGCCCTCAAAGAGATGGCTACACCTTC.

The chain carries TRBV9 and TRBJ2-3, with TRBD2 matching over 8 bases. Germline V CDR1 and CDR2: SGDLS, YYNGEE. CDR3 length: 15 residues. Trimming cost V 7 bases and J 3 bases; bases outside gene matches: 10. CDR3 nucleotides: TGTGCCAGCGCGGGGGGCAACCCCCTTACAGATACGCAGTATTTT. It specifies CASAGGNPLTDTQYF.

V usage is TRBV4-1 and J usage is TRBJ2-5; 8 nucleotides agree with TRBD2. Trimming took 1 base from V and 4 from J; bases not matched to a gene: 14. The CDR3 length is 18 residues. Germline V CDR1 and CDR2: MGHRA, YSYEKL. The CDR3 region has the DNA TGCGCCAGCAGCCAAGTGCCGGGGGTGAGCGGGAGCCTAGAGACCCAGTACTTC. Translated: CASSQVPGVSGSLETQYF.

In the case of this clone: The same CDR3 can be traced to other DNA sequences in this sample. The J gene is TRBJ1-2, the V gene TRBV11-2, with D perhaps matching TRBD1 (6 bases). CDR3 length equals 15 residues. The germline V and J ends were trimmed by 1 base and 2 bases, with 11 bases remaining between them. The germline CDR1 and CDR2 sequences are SGHAT and FQNNGV. The CDR3 region is CASSLAQGGNYGYTF. As DNA, the CDR3 is TGTGCCAGCAGCTTAGCACAGGGAGGGAACTATGGCTACACCTTC.

J is TRBJ1-2 and V is TRBV11-2; the D gene is possibly TRBD1 (6 bases). The germline CDR1 and CDR2 sequences are SGHAT and FQNNGV. The CDR3 is 15 residues long. Trimming removed 4 bases from V and 4 bases from J, with 16 bases in between. In DNA form, the CDR3 reads TGTGCCAGCAGCTCCCTACCGGGACAAATCTATGGCTACACCTTC. As protein: CASSSLPGQIYGYTF.

This chain connects TRBV2 to TRBJ2-5, with 7 bases lining up with TRBD1. Per the germline V gene, CDR1 is SNHLY and CDR2 is FYNNEI. The J segment lost 2 bases and the V segment lost 2 bases, leaving 11 bases of the junction unmatched. This CDR3 contains 17 residues. CDR3 protein: CASSEQLRGPFQETQYF. The CDR3 region has the DNA TGTGCCAGCAGTGAACAGTTAAGGGGGCCTTTTCAAGAGACCCAGTACTTC.

This clone was picked up one time. The chain has TRBV6-1 and TRBJ2-7; D is unclear. V gave up 6 bases and J gave up 0 bases, with 15 bases separating them. This CDR3 is 15 amino acids long. The germline V gene encodes CDR1 MNHNS and CDR2 SASEGT. This CDR3 reads CASSFDIPGSYEQYF. The DNA of the CDR3 is TGTGCCAGCAGCTTTGACATACCCGGCTCCTACGAGCAGTACTTC.

The chain links TRBV6-1 to TRBJ2-2; 7 bases fit TRBD1. The CDR3 has 17 amino acids. CDR1 is MNHNS, CDR2 SASEGT, per germline. V shed 2 bases, J shed 5 bases, and the junction held 11 bases outside the gene matches. In nucleotides, the CDR3 is TGTGCCAGCAGTGAAACCGGTAGGGGGCGCGGGACCGGGGAGCTGTTTTTT. Amino acid sequence: CASSETGRGRGTGELFF.

This chain links TRBV2 with TRBJ1-1, with no clear D. CDR1 is SNHLY, CDR2 FYNNEI, per germline. The V end lost 4 bases, the J end lost 4 bases, and 10 bases lay between the germline ends. The CDR3 has 13 amino acids. The CDR3 region is CASSGAPGTEAFF. In DNA, the CDR3 is TGTGCCAGCAGTGGTGCCCCGGGCACTGAAGCTTTCTTT.

The CDR3: CASSPVSPLYGYTF. CDR3 nucleotides: TGTGCCAGCAGTCCCGTAAGCCCTCTTTATGGCTACACCTTC. The J gene is TRBJ1-2, the V gene TRBV27; D unresolved. Germline loops: CDR1 MNHEY, CDR2 SMNVEV (reference sequence). V gave up 5 bases and J gave up 5 bases, with 15 bases separating them. The CDR3 has 14 amino acids.

V and J are TRBV27 and TRBJ2-7, with D maybe TRBD1 (6 bases). The ends were cut back, 3 bases at V and 2 bases at J, with 11 bases in the middle. The CDR3 length is 14 residues. Germline CDR1 is MNHEY and CDR2 is SMNVEV (reference sequence). The CDR3 sequence is CASSFGTSPYEQYF. In nucleotides, the CDR3 is TGTGCCAGCAGTTTTGGGACATCCCCCTACGAGCAGTACTTC.

The J gene is TRBJ2-2, the V gene TRBV29-1, with 7 bases aligning to TRBD2. From germline, CDR1 is SQVTM and CDR2 ANQGSEA. The CDR3 runs 15 residues. Trimming removed 6 bases from V and 2 bases from J; junction bases left unmatched: 9. CDR3 protein: CSVWGGLTNTGELFF. CDR3 coding DNA: TGCAGCGTGTGGGGGGGACTGACCAACACCGGGGAGCTGTTTTTT.

In its sample, this clone was seen a few times. V usage is TRBV28 and J usage is TRBJ1-3, with D possibly matching TRBD1 (6 bases). Per germline, CDR1 MDHEN and CDR2 SYDVKM. CDR3 length: 14 residues. Trimming removed 6 bases from V and 0 bases from J, with 9 bases in between. In nucleotides, the CDR3 is TGTGCCAGCAGCGACAGGTACTCTGGAAACACCATATATTTT. Amino acid sequence: CASSDRYSGNTIYF.

The chain uses TRBV4-1 and TRBJ2-5, with TRBD1 matching 7 bases. The CDR3 consists of 18 residues. V dropped 5 bases and J dropped 1; count of bases not matched to a gene: 16. Germline V gene data show CDR1 as MGHRA and CDR2 as YSYEKL. CDR3 protein: CASSSRAGTETFQETQYF. The CDR3 DNA is TGCGCCAGCAGCTCGAGAGCCGGGACAGAGACCTTCCAAGAGACCCAGTACTTC.

The chain's CDR3 is CASSIVPGMNTEAFF. The CDR3 coding sequence is TGTGCCAGTAGTATCGTCCCGGGGATGAACACTGAAGCTTTCTTT. The rearrangement uses TRBV19 and TRBJ1-1; D is unresolved. CDR1 and CDR2 (germline): LNHDA, SQIVND (reference sequence). V was trimmed by 3 bases and J by 0 bases, leaving 11 bases between them. The CDR3 length is 15 residues. Looking up the rest from reference TRBV19 and TRBJ1-1 gives the full variable domain: DGGITQSPKYLFRKEGQNVTLSCEQNLNHDAMYWYRQDPGQGLRLIYYSQIVNDFQKGDIAEGYSVSREKKESFPLTVTSAQKNPTAFYLCASSIVPGMNTEAFFGQGTRLTVV.

V is TRBV7-9 and J is TRBJ2-2; TRBD1 matches at 7 bases. Germline V lookup: CDR1 SEHNR, CDR2 FQNEAQ (reference sequence). Trimming cost V 5 bases and J 0 bases; bases outside gene matches: 3. The CDR3 loop spans 15 amino acids. CDR3 sequence (DNA): TGTGCCAGCAGCCAGGGGGAGTCGAACACCGGGGAGCTGTTTTTT. Its translation: CASSQGESNTGELFF.